The following is a T cell receptor beta chain sequence with its context. Germline CDR1 LNHDA, CDR2 SQIVND (reference sequence). V gave up 2 bases and J gave up 7 bases, with 15 bases separating them. The CDR3 is 16 amino acids. This record belongs to a study of blood T cell repertoires in COVID-19. About the study: Donors in the United States, Italy and Spain gave samples during acute or convalescent COVID-19.

Method: immunoSEQ multiplex PCR; TCRdb's copy keeps in-frame clones and lacks some. Of about 480,000 clones listed, around nine tenths were seen once; the top ten hold about 8.2%. Sequencing input: peripheral blood. The chain couples TRBV19 to TRBJ1-6; unclear D gene. This sequence originates from a woman in her forties or fifties with COVID-19, enrolled during active disease. The CDR3 region is CASSITPPGGNSPLHF. The CDR3 region has the DNA TGTGCCAGTAGTATAACCCCCCCGGGAGGAAATTCACCCCTCCACTTT.